This T cell receptor (beta chain) derives from a study of technical replicates of blood from a few donors. Data came from immunoSEQ multiplex PCR; TCRdb stores just in-frame clones and leaves some out. Of over 55,000 clones listed, around 87% are singletons. The germline CDR1 and CDR2 sequences are SGHVS and FQNEAQ. CDR3 length: 18 amino acids. The ends were cut back, 4 bases at V and 2 bases at J, with 24 bases in the middle. This TCR came from a human donor in good health. Some clones in this sample may be carry-over from other donors' samples. Sample: PBMCs. This chain joins TRBV7-8 and TRBJ2-7; D is perhaps TRBD2 (6 bases). The CDR3, as DNA: TGTGCCAGCAGCTGGTCGGGACTTGAACGAAAACTCGCCTACGAGCAGTACTTC. Its translation: CASSWSGLERKLAYEQYF. Full variable domain (rest looked up from reference TRBV7-8 and TRBJ2-7): GAGVSQSPRYKVAKRGQDVALRCDPISGHVSLFWYQQALGQGPEFLTYFQNEAQLDKSGLPSDRFFAERPEGSVSTLKIQRTQQEDSAVYLCASSWSGLERKLAYEQYFGPGTRLTVT.